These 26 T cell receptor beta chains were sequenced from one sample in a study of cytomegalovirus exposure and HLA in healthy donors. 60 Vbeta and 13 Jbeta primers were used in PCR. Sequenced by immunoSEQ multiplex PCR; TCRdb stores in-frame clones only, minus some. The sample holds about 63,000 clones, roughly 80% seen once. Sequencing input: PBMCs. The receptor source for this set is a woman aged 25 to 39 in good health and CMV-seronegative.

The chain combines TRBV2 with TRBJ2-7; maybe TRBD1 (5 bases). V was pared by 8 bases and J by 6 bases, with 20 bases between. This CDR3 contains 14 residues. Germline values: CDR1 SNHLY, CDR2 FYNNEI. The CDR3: CASGVKGLAPEQYV. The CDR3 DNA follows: TGTGCCAGCGGGGTCAAGGGGCTGGCCCCCGAGCAGTACGTC.

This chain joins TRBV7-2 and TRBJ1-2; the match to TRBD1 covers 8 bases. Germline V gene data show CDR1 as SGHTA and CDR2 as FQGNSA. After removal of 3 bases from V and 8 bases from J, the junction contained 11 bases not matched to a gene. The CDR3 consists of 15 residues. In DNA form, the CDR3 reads TGTGCCAGCAGCTTCCCGGGACAGGCATTGGGCGGCTACACCTTC. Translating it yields CASSFPGQALGGYTF.

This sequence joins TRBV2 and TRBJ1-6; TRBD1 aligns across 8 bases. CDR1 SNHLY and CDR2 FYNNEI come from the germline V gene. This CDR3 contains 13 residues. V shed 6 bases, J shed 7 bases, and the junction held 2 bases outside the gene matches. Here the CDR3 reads CASRGQGNSPLHF. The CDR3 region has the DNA TGTGCCAGCAGAGGACAGGGAAATTCACCCCTCCACTTT.

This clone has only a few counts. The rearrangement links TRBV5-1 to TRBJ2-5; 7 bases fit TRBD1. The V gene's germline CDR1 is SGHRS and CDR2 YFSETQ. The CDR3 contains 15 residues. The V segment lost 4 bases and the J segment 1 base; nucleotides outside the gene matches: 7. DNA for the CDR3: TGCGCCAGCAGCGAATGGGACAGCCTCCAAGAGACCCAGTACTTC. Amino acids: CASSEWDSLQETQYF.

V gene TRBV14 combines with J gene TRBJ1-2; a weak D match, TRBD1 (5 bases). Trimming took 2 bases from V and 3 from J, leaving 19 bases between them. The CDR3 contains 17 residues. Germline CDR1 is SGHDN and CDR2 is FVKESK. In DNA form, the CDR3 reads TGTGCCAGCAGCCAAATGGGTACAGGACGGCTGGACTATGGCTACACCTTC. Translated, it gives CASSQMGTGRLDYGYTF.

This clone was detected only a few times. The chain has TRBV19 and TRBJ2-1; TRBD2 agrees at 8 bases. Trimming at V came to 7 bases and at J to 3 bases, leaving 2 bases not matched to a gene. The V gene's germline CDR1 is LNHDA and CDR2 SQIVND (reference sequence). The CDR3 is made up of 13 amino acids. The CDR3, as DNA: TGTGCCAGTAACAGCGGGGGCTACAATGAGCAGTTCTTC. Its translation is CASNSGGYNEQFF. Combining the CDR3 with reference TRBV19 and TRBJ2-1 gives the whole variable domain DGGITQSPKYLFRKEGQNVTLSCEQNLNHDAMYWYRQDPGQGLRLIYYSQIVNDFQKGDIAEGYSVSREKKESFPLTVTSAQKNPTAFYLCASNSGGYNEQFFGPGTRLTVL.

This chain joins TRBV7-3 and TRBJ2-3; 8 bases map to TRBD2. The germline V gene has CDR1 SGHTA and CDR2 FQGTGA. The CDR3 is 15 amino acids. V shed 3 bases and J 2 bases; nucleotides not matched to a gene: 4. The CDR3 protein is CASSFAGGSTDTQYF. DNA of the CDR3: TGTGCCAGCAGCTTTGCGGGAGGATCCACAGATACGCAGTATTTT.

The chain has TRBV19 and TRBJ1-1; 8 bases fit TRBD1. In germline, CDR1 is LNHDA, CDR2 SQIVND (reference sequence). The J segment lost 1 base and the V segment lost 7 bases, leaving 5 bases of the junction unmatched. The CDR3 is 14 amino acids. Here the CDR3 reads CASMGQAENTEAFF. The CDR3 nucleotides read TGTGCCAGTATGGGACAGGCTGAGAACACTGAAGCTTTCTTT.

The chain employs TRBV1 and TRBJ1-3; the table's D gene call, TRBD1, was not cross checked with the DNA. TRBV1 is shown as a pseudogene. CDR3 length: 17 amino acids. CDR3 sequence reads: CTSSQRFPRGTGNTIYF. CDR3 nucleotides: TGCACCAGCAGCCAACGGTTCCCCAGGGGAACTGGAAACACCATATATTTT.

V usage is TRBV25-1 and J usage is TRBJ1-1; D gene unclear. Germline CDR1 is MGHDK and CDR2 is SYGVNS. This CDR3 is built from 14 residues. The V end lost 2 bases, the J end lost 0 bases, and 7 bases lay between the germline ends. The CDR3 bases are TGTGCCAGCAGTGAAGGCGGCATGAACACTGAAGCTTTCTTT. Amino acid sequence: CASSEGGMNTEAFF.

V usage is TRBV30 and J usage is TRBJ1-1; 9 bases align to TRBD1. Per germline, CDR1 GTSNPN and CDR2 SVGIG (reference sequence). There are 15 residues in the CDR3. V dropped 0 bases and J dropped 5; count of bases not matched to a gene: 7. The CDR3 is CAWSVTRQGGTEAFF. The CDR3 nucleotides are TGTGCCTGGAGTGTAACGAGACAGGGGGGGACTGAAGCTTTCTTT.

CDR3 coding DNA: TGTGCCAGCAGGGGAGGGGGAGGCAATCAGCCCCAGCATTTT. Translating it yields CASRGGGGNQPQHF. V is TRBV27 and J is TRBJ1-5; weak D call: TRBD1 (6 bases). The CDR3 is 14 residues long. Germline CDR1 and CDR2: MNHEY and SMNVEV (reference sequence). Trimming removed 6 bases from V and 2 bases from J, with 11 bases in between.

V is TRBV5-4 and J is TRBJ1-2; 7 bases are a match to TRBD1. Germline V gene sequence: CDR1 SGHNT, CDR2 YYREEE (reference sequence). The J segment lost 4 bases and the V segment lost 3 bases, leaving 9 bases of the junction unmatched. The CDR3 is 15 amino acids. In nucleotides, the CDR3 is TGTGCCAGCAGCTCCCGGGACAGAGACAGCTATGGCTACACCTTC. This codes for CASSSRDRDSYGYTF.

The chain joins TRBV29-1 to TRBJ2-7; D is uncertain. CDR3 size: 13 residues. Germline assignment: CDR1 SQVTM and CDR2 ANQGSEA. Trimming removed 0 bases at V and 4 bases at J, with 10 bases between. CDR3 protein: CSVEEGEEYEQYF. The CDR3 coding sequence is TGCAGCGTTGAAGAAGGAGAAGAGTACGAGCAGTACTTC.

In DNA, the CDR3 is TGTGCCAGCAGTGATGGGATCGGGGGGACGGCCAAAAACATTCAGTACTTC. Translating gives CASSDGIGGTAKNIQYF. The chain carries TRBV6-1 and TRBJ2-4; TRBD2 matches at 7 bases. Germline CDR1 MNHNS, CDR2 SASEGT. CDR3 length: 17 amino acids. V gave up 3 bases and J gave up 1 base; unmatched junction bases: 9.

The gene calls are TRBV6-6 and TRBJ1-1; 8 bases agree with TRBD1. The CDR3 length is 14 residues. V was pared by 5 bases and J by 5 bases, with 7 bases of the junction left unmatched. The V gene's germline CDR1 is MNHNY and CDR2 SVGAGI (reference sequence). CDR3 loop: CASSAQGARTEAFF. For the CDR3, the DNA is TGTGCCAGCAGTGCCCAGGGGGCTAGGACTGAAGCTTTCTTT.

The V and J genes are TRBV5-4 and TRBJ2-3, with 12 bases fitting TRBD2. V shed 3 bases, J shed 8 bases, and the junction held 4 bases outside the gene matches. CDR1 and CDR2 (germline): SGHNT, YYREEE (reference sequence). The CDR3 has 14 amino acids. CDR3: CASSSELAGGTQYF. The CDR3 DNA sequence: TGTGCCAGCAGCTCTGAACTAGCGGGGGGTACGCAGTATTTT. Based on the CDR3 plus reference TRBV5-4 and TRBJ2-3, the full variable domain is ETGVTQSPTHLIKTRGQQVTLRCSSQSGHNTVSWYQQALGQGPQFIFQYYREEENGRGNFPPRFSGLQFPNYSSELNVNALELDDSALYLCASSSELAGGTQYFGPGTRLTVL.

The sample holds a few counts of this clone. In DNA, the CDR3 is TGTGCCAGCAATGGGGGCGTAACTAGCACAGATACGCAGTATTTT. It encodes CASNGGVTSTDTQYF. The chain employs TRBV2 and TRBJ2-3; perhaps TRBD1 as D (6 bases). This CDR3 contains 15 residues. Germline V lookup: CDR1 SNHLY, CDR2 FYNNEI. V lost 7 bases, J lost 0 bases, and 14 bases lay in between.

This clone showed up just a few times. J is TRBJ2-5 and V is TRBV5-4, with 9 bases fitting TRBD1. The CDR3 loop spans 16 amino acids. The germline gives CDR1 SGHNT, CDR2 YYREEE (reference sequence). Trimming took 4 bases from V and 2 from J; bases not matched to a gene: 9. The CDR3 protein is CASSPGTGQLQETQYF. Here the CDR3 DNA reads TGTGCCAGCAGCCCAGGGACAGGGCAACTACAAGAGACCCAGTACTTC.

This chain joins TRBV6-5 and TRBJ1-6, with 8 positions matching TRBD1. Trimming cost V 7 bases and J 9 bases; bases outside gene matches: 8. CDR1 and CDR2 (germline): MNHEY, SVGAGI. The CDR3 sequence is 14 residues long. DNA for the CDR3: TGTGCCAGCACCTACGGACAGGGAGGTTCACCCCTCCACTTT. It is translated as CASTYGQGGSPLHF.

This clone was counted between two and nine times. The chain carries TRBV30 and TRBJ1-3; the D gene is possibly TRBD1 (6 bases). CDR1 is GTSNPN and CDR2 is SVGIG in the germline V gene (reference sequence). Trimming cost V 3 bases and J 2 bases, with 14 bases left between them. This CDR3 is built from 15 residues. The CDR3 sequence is CAWRGAGSPGNTIYF. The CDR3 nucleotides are TGTGCCTGGAGGGGGGCCGGAAGTCCTGGAAACACCATATATTTT.

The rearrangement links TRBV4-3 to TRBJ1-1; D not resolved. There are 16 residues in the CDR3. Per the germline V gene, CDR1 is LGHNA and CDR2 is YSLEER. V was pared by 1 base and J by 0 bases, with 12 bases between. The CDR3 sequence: CASSQGGTGMNTEAFF. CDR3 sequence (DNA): TGCGCCAGCAGCCAAGGAGGTACGGGGATGAACACTGAAGCTTTCTTT.

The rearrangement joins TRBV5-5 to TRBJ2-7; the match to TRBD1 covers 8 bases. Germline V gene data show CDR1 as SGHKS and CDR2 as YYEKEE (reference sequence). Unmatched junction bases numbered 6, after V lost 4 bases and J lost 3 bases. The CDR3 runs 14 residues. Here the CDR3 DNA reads TGTGCCAGCAGCCCCAGGACAGGGAACTACGAGCAGTACGTC. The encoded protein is CASSPRTGNYEQYV.

The CDR3 sequence is CAWSTGVSHGYTF. The CDR3 nucleotides are TGTGCCTGGAGTACTGGAGTTTCTCACGGCTACACCTTC. J is TRBJ1-2 and V is TRBV30; D is undetermined. Between the trimmed V and J ends, which lost 2 bases and 8 bases, there was a span of 15 bases. CDR1 and CDR2 (germline): GTSNPN, SVGIG (reference sequence). The length of the CDR3 is 13 residues.

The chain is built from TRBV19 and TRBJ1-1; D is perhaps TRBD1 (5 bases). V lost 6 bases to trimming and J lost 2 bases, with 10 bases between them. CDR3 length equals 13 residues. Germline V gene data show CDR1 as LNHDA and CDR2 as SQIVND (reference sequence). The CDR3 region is CASSSGLNTEAFF. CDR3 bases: TGTGCCAGTAGCTCAGGGCTCAACACTGAAGCTTTCTTT.

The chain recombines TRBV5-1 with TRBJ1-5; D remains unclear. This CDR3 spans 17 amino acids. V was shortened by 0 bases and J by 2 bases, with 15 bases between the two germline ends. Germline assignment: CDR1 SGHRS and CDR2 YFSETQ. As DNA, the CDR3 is TGCGCCAGCAGCTTGGACGAATTAACGGAGGGCAATCAGCCCCAGCATTTT. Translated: CASSLDELTEGNQPQHF.